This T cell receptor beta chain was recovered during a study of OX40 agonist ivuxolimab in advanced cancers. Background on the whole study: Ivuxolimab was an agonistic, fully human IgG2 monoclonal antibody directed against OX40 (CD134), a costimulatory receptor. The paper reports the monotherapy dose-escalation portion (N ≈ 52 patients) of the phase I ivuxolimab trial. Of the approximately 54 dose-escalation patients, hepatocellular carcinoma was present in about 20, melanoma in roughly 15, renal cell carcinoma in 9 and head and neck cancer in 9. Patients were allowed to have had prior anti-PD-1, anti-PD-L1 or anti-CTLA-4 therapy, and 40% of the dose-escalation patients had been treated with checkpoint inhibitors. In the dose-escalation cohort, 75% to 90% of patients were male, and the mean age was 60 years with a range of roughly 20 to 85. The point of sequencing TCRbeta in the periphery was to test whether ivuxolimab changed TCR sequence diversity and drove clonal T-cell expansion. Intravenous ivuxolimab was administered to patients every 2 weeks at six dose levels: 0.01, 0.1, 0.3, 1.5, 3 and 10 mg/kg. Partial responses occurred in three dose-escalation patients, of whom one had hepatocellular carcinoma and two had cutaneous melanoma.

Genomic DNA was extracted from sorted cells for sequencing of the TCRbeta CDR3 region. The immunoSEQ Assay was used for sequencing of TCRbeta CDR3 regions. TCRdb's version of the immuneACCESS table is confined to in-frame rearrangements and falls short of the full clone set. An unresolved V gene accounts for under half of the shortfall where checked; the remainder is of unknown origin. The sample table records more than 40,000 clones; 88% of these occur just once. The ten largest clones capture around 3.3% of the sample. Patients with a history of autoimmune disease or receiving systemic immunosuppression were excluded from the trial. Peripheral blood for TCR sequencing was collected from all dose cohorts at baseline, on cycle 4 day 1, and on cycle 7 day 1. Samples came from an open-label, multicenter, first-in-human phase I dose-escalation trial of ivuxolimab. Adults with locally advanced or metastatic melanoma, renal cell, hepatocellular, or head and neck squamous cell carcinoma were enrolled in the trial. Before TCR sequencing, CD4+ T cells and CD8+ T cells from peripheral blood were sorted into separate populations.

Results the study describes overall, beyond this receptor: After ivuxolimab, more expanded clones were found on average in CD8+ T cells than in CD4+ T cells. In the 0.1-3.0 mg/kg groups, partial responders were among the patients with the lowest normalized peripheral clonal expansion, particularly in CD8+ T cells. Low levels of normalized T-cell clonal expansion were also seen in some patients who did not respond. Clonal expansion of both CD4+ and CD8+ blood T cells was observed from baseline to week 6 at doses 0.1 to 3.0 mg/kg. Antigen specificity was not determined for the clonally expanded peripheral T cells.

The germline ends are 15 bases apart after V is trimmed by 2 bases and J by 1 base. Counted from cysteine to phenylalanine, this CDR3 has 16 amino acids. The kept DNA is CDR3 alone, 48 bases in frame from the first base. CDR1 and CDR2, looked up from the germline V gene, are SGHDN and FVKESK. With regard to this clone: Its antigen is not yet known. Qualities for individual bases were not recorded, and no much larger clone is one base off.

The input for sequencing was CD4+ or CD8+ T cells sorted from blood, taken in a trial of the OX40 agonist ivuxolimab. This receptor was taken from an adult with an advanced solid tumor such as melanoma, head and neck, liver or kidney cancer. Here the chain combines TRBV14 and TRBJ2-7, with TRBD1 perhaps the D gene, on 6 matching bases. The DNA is TGTGCCAGCAGCCAACTGGGGCAGGGGAGATCCTACGAGCAGTACTTC. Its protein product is CASSQLGQGRSYEQYF.